These T cell receptor beta chains were read from a single sample in a study of cytomegalovirus exposure and HLA in healthy donors. Profiled with immunoSEQ multiplex PCR; TCRdb holds only in-frame clones, not every one. Altogether approximately 220,000 clones are present, about 82% being singletons, with the ten largest covering roughly 3.1%. The sample taken for sequencing was PBMCs. These receptors came from a man aged 25-40 years in good health and CMV-seronegative. CDR3s include the opening cysteine and the closing phenylalanine or tryptophan. Expanded clones are given a class, and other clones once, few, many or no size at all.

TRBV27 | . | CASSTGQNYTF
TRBV27 | few | CASSLGAHIEAFF
TRBV19 | . | CASSIGGSEQYF
TRBV9 | . | CASSVSTGGGANNEQFF
TRBV9 | . | CASSATTGTTRDTQYF
TRBV7-9 | . | CASSLMGRGHAEAFF
TRBV28 | few | CASSSPSGLALRETQYF
TRBV6-4 | . | CASSVKLREQYF
TRBV11-2 | . | CASSAHLGGTPPSYEQYF
TRBV5-6 | . | CASSLVAGTSTDTQYF
TRBV4-1 | . | CASSQRGNYQETQYF
TRBV10-3 | . | CAINPGNYGYTF
TRBV4-2 | . | CASSQNGLADYNEQFF
TRBV6-6 | . | CASSSGDQPQHF
TRBV6-1 | . | CASGAQRGYEQYF
TRBV29-1 | once | CSVVSDEQYF
TRBV7-3 | . | CASSPVGVGEQFF
TRBV29-1 | . | CSVEGDAGSYNEQFF
TRBV10-3 | . | CAIREPNRAAGNTIYF
TRBV6-5 | . | CASRGRRSQHF
TRBV13 | . | CASSPGLADEQFF
TRBV4-2 | . | CASSFSDSRNIQYF
TRBV9 | . | CASSVGIQGSTDTQYF
TRBV28 | . | CASNQGMSRQPQHF
TRBV6-5 | . | CASSFNRGGNTEAFF
TRBV11-2 | . | CASSPRQELAKNIQYF
TRBV11-2 | . | CASSLRAVRGSGANVLTF
TRBV6-6 | . | CASSYSGGAKEQYF
TRBV15 | . | CATSSWQGMDEQYF
TRBV6-1 | . | CASSENRGRTGELFF
TRBV4-1 | few | CASSLTGVSTDTQYF
TRBV4-2 | . | CASSQEGSSYNSPLHF
TRBV4-2 | . | CASSWRLDRVDNEQFF